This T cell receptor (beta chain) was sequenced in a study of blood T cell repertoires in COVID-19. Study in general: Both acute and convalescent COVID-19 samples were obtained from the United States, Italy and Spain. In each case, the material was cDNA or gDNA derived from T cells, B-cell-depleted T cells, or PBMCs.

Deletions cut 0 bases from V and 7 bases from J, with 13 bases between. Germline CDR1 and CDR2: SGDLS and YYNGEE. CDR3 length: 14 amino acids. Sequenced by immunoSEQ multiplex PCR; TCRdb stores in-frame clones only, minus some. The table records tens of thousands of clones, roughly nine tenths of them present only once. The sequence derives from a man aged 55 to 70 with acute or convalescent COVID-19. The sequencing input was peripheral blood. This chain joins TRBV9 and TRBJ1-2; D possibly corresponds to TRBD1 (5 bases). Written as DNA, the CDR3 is TGTGCCAGCAGCGTAGGGGCGTCGCAGGGTGGCTACACCTTC. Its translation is CASSVGASQGGYTF.